Here is one TCR beta chain with its context. Regarding treatment: preoperative locoregional IRX-2 cytokine immunotherapy. The data were taken from a study of preoperative IRX-2 immunotherapy in early breast cancer. Per germline, CDR1 MDHEN and CDR2 SYDVKM. The CDR3 totals 15 residues. The V gene end was trimmed by 5 bases and the J gene end by 3 bases; junction bases not matched to a gene: 10. Sequencing used immunoSEQ multiplex PCR; TCRdb keeps in-frame clones, though not all of them. The sample records 20,000 to 30,000 clones, approximately 78% being singletons. The sample was lymph node tissue, taken after IRX-2 immunotherapy. The genes are TRBV28 and TRBJ2-7, with 7 bases that match TRBD1. This clonotype was sampled from a human donor with breast cancer. The CDR3 loop is CASSTDRAMIYEQYV. Here the CDR3 DNA reads TGTGCCAGCAGTACCGACAGGGCTATGATCTACGAGCAGTACGTC.